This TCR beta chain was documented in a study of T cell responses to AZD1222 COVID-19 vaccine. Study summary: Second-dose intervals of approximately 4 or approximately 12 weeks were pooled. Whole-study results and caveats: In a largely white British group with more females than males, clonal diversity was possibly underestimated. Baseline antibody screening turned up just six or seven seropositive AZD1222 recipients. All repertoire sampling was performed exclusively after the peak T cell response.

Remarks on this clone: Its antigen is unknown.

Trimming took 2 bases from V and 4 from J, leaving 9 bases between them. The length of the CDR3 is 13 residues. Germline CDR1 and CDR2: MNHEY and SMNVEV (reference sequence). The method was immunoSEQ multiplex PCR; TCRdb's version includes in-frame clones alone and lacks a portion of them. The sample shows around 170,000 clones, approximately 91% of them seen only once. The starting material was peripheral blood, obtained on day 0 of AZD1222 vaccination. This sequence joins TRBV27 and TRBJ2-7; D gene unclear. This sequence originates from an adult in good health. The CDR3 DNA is TGTGCCAGCAGTTTAGGAGTGACGTACGAGCAGTACTTC. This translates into CASSLGVTYEQYF.